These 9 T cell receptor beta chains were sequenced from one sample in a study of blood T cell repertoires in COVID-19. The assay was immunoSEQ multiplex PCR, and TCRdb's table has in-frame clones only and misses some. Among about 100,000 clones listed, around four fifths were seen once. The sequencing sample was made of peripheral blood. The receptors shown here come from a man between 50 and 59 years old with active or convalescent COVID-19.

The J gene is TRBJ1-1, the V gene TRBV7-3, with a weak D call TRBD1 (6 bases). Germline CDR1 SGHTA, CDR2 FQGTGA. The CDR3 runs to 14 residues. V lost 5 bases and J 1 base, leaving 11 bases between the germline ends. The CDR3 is CASSKTGQNTEAFF. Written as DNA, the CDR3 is TGTGCCAGCAGCAAAACAGGGCAGAACACTGAAGCTTTCTTT.

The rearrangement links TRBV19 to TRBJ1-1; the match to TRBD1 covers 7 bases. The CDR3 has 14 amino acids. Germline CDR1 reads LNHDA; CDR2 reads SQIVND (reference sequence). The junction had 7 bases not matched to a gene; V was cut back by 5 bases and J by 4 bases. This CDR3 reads CASSQQGSGTEAFF. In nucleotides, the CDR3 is TGTGCCAGTAGTCAACAGGGGAGCGGCACTGAAGCTTTCTTT.

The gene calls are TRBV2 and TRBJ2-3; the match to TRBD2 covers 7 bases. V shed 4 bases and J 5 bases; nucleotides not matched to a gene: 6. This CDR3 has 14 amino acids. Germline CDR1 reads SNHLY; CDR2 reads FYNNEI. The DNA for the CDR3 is TGTGCCAGCAGTGTAACTAGCGTGATAGATACGCAGTATTTT. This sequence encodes CASSVTSVIDTQYF.

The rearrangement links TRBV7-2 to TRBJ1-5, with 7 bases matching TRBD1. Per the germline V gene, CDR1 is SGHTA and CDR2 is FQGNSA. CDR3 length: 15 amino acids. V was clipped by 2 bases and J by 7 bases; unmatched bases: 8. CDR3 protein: CASSLRGAGGQPQHF. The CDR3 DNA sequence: TGTGCCAGCAGCTTAAGGGGTGCAGGGGGACAGCCCCAGCATTTT.

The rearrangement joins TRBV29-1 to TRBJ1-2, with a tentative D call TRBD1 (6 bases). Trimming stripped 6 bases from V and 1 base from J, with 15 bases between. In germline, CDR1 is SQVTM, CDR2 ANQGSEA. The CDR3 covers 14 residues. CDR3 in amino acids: CSVAPGVGNYGYTF. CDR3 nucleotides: TGCAGCGTAGCCCCAGGGGTCGGTAACTATGGCTACACCTTC.

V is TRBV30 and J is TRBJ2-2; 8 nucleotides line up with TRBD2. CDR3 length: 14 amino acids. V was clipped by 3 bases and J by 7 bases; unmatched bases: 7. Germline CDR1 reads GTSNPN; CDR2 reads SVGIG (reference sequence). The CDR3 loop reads CAWRPGLVFGELFF. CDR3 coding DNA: TGTGCCTGGAGGCCGGGACTAGTGTTCGGGGAGCTGTTTTTT.

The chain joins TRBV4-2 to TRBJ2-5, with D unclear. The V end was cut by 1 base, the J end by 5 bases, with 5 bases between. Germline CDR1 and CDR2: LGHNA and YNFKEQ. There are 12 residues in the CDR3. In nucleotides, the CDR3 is TGTGCCAGCAGCCAAGCCGTGGAGACCCAGTACTTC. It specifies CASSQAVETQYF.

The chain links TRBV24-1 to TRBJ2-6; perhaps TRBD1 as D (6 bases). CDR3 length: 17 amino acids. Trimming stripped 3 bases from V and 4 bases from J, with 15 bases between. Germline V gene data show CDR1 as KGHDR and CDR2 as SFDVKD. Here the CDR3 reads CATSDPRQGSGANVLTF. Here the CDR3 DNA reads TGTGCCACCAGTGATCCTCGGCAGGGGTCCGGGGCCAACGTCCTGACTTTC.

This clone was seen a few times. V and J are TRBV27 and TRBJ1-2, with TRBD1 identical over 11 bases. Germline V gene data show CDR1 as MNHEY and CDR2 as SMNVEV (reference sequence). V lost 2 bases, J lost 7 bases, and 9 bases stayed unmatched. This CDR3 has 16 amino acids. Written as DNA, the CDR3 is TGTGCCAGCAGTTTACGGGGACAGGGGGGGTACGGTGGCTACACCTTC. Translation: CASSLRGQGGYGGYTF.